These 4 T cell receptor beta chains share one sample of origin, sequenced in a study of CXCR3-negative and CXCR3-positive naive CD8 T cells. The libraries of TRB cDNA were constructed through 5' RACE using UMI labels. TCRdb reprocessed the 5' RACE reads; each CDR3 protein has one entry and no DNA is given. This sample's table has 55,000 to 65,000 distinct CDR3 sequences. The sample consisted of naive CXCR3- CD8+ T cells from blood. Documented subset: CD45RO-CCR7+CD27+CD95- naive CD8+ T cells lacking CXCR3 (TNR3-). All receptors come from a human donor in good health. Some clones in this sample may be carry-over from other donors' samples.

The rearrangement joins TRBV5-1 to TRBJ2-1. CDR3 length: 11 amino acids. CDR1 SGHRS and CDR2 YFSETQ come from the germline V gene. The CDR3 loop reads CASSLYNEQFF.

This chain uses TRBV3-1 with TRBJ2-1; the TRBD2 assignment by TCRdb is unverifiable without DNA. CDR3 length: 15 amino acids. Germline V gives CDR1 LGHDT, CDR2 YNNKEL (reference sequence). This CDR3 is CASRLAGGGYNEQFF.

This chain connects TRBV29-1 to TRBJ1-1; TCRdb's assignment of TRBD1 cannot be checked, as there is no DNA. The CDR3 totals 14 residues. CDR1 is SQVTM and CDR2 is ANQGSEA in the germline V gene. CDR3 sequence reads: CSVRTGGAGTEAFF.

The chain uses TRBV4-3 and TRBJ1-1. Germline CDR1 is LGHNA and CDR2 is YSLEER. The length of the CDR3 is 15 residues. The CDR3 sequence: CASSQGPSRHTEAFF.